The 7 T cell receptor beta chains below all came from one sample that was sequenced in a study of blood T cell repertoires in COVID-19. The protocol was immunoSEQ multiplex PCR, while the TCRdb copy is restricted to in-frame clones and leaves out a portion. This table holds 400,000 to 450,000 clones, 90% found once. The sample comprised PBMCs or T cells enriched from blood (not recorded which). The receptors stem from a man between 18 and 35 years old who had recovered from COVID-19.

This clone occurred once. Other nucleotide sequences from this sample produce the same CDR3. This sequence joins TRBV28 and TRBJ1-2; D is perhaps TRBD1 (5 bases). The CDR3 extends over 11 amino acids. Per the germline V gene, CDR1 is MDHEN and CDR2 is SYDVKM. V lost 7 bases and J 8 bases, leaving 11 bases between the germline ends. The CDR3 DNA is TGTGCCAGCACTGGGGCGAGAGGCTACACCTTC. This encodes CASTGARGYTF.

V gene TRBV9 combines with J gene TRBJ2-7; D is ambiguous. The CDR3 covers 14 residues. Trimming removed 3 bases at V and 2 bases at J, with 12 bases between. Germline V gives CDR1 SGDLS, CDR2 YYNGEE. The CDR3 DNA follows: TGTGCCAGCAGCGAGAAGACTGAGACCTACGAGCAGTACTTC. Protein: CASSEKTETYEQYF.

CDR3 nucleotides: TGTGCCAGCAGCTTTAAAGCTTCAGATACGCAGTATTTT. Amino acids: CASSFKASDTQYF. This sequence joins TRBV11-3 and TRBJ2-3, with D unresolved. CDR1 and CDR2 (germline): SGHNT, YENEEA. This CDR3 has 13 residues. Trimming left V 3 bases short and J 4 bases short, with 8 bases between. Full variable domain (remainder filled in from reference TRBV11-3 and TRBJ2-3): EAGVVQSPRYKIIEKKQPVAFWCNPISGHNTLYWYLQNLGQGPELLIRYENEEAVDDSQLPKDRFSAERLKGVDSTLKIQPAELGDSAVYLCASSFKASDTQYFGPGTRLTVL.

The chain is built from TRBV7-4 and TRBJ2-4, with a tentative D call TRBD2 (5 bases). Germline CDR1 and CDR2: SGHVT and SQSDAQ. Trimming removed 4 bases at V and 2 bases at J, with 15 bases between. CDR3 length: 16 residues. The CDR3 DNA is TGTGCCAGCAGCTCGGGCCTCGGGGATCCCAAAAACATTCAGTACTTC. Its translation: CASSSGLGDPKNIQYF.

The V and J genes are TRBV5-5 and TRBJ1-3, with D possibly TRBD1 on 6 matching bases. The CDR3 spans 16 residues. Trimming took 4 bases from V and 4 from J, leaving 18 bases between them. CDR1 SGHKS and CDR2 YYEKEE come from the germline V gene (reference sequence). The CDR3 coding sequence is TGTGCCAGCAGCCGGGACGGGACAACGGCAGGAAACACCATATATTTT. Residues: CASSRDGTTAGNTIYF.

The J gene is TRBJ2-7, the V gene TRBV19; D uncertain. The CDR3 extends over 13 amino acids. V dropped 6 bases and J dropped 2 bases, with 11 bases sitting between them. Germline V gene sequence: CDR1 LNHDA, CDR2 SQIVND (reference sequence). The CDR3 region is CASSQTLTYEQYF. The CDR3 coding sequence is TGTGCCAGTAGCCAGACACTTACCTACGAGCAGTACTTC.

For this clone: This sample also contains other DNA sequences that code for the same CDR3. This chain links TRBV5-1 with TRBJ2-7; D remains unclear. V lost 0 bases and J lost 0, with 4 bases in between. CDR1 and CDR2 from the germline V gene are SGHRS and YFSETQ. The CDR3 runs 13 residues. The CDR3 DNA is TGCGCCAGCAGCTTGGACAACTCCTACGAGCAGTACTTC. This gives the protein CASSLDNSYEQYF.